Listed below are T cell receptor beta chains from one sample, sequenced in a study of Graves' ophthalmopathy and Graves' hyperthyroidism. Using its own MiXCR run on the multiplex PCR reads, TCRdb lists one record per CDR3 protein. The top ten hold 44% of the sample, which has some 750,000 distinct CDR3 sequences, approximately 40% seen once. Sequencing input: peripheral blood. The receptor source for this set is an adult man with Graves' ophthalmopathy. Each CDR3 is given with its conserved first and last residue. A D gene is named only where the DNA matches it firmly. For some rows the clone size is stated as once, few or many, or as a class when expanded; others skip it.

TRBJ1-4 | NA | TRBV12-3/TRBV12-4 | TRBD1 | TGTGCCAGCAGACTTAACAGGGGAACTAATGAAAAACTGTTTTTT | CASRLNRGTNEKLFF
TRBJ1-3 | NA | TRBV30 | NA | TGTGCCTGGACGCCGGGACACTCCTCTGGAAACACCATATATTTT | CAWTPGHSSGNTIYF
TRBJ2-7 | NA | TRBV9 | NA | TGTGCCAGCAGACGCTTGGGTAGGGACCACGAGCAGTACTTC | CASRRLGRDHEQYF
TRBJ1-3 | NA | TRBV20-1 | TRBD1 | TGCAGTGCTAGCGATGTGGACAGGGGGCGAACTGGAAACACCATATATTTT | CSASDVDRGRTGNTIYF
TRBJ1-2 | many | TRBV12-3/TRBV12-4 | NA | TGTGCCAGCAGTTGGACCAGGTCCACGCATGGCTACACCTTC | CASSWTRSTHGYTF
TRBJ1-5 | NA | TRBV24-1 | TRBD1 | TGTGCCAGCTCACCGGAGGGGGCGGGAGGCAATCAGCCCCAGCATTTT | CASSPEGAGGNQPQHF
TRBJ2-5 | NA | TRBV10-3 | TRBD2 | TGTACCATCAGTGAGACTAGCGGAGAGACCCAGTACTTC | CTISETSGETQYF
TRBJ1-4 | NA | TRBV2 | NA | TGTGCCGGCGCCCTAAGTCGGGGAGTAACTAATGAAAAACTGTTTTTT | CAGALSRGVTNEKLFF
TRBJ1-6 | few | TRBV2 | TRBD1 | TGTGCCAGCAGTGAAGACAGGGGGCCGGATTCACCCCTCCACTTT | CASSEDRGPDSPLHF
TRBJ2-7 | few | TRBV6-5 | TRBD1 | TGTGCCAGCAGTTACACCTCCGGGACAGGGGATTACGAGCAGTACTTC | CASSYTSGTGDYEQYF
TRBJ2-7 | many | TRBV9 | NA | TGTGCCAGCAGCGTAGCTCCGGGACACAACTACGAGCAGTACTTC | CASSVAPGHNYEQYF
TRBJ2-5 | few | TRBV7-3 | NA | TGCGCCAGCAGCCAAGTAGGGCTCCCGAGGGAGACCCAGTACTTC | CASSQVGLPRETQYF
TRBJ1-2 | NA | TRBV10-3 | NA | TGTGCCAGCAGTGAAGCGCCCCTCGATGGCTACACCTTC | CASSEAPLDGYTF
TRBJ2-7 | many | TRBV7-3 | NA | TGTGCCAGCAGCCCGGAACGGGCGGGAAGGGGTGAGCAGTACTTC | CASSPERAGRGEQYF
TRBJ2-6 | NA | TRBV19 | NA | TGTGCCACCAGCGATCTTGGGGCCAACGTCCTGACTTTC | CATSDLGANVLTF